The 27 T cell receptor beta chains below all came from one sample that was sequenced in a study of tumor-infiltrating lymphocytes in localized non-small cell lung cancer (dated by TCRdb to the early 2020s). The library was made by the immunoSEQ multiplex PCR assay. This immuneACCESS table, as held by TCRdb, lists in-frame sequences with V and J called but not all clones. Of the missing ones, under half trace to an unresolved V gene in checked studies; the others have no known cause. The sample table shows more than 10,000 clones, and 80% to 90% are seen once. Roughly 3.7% of the sample belongs to the ten largest clones. Material for sequencing was uninvolved lung tissue not adjacent to the tumor. The source of these receptors is a human donor with non-small cell lung cancer.

The gene calls are TRBV28 and TRBJ2-3, with TRBD2 identical over 9 bases. Trimming cost V 2 bases and J 2 bases; bases outside gene matches: 5. The CDR3 has 16 residues. The germline V gene has CDR1 MDHEN and CDR2 SYDVKM. The CDR3 bases are TGTGCCAGCAGTTTAGCGGGGGGGCCAGACACAGATACGCAGTATTTT. Residues: CASSLAGGPDTDTQYF.

The chain employs TRBV5-1 and TRBJ1-1; the D is unclear. The germline gives CDR1 SGHRS, CDR2 YFSETQ. Trimming left V 1 base short and J 3 bases short, with 13 bases between. The CDR3 totals 15 residues. The CDR3 spells CASSLSWVGDTEAFF. As DNA, the CDR3 is TGCGCCAGCAGCTTGTCCTGGGTCGGGGACACTGAAGCTTTCTTT.

The chain recombines TRBV5-1 with TRBJ2-3, with a possible D match to TRBD1 (6 bases). Trimming pared 4 bases from V and 0 bases from J, leaving 6 bases between. This CDR3 is built from 13 residues. CDR1 and CDR2 from the germline V gene are SGHRS and YFSETQ. The CDR3 here is CASSTGSTDTQYF. The CDR3 region has the DNA TGCGCCAGCAGCACAGGGAGCACAGATACGCAGTATTTT. Combining the CDR3 with reference TRBV5-1 and TRBJ2-3 gives the whole variable domain KAGVTQTPRYLIKTRGQQVTLSCSPISGHRSVSWYQQTPGQGLQFLFEYFSETQRNKGNFPGRFSGRQFSNSRSEMNVSTLELGDSALYLCASSTGSTDTQYFGPGTRLTVL.

The CDR3 loop is CASSQGGFATNEKLFF. CDR3 in DNA: TGCGCCAGCAGCCAAGGGGGGTTTGCAACTAATGAAAAACTGTTTTTT. The J gene is TRBJ1-4, the V gene TRBV4-1; D might be TRBD1 (5 bases). Germline CDR1 reads MGHRA; CDR2 reads YSYEKL. V was clipped by 1 base and J by 0 bases, with 9 bases between them. This CDR3 is 16 amino acids long.

The V and J genes are TRBV5-1 and TRBJ2-7; D ambiguous. Germline V gene sequence: CDR1 SGHRS, CDR2 YFSETQ. This CDR3 has 15 residues. Trimming took off 0 bases at V and 2 bases at J, with 12 bases between the two ends. The CDR3 sequence: CASSLELPPPYEQYF. The CDR3 nucleotides read TGCGCCAGCAGCTTGGAGCTACCCCCCCCCTACGAGCAGTACTTC.

J is TRBJ2-3 and V is TRBV5-1; 10 bases are shared with TRBD1. The junction had 5 bases not matched to a gene; V was cut back by 6 bases and J by 1 base. CDR3 length: 15 amino acids. Per germline, CDR1 SGHRS and CDR2 YFSETQ. CDR3 nucleotides: TGCGCCAGCACGACTGGACAGGGGGGCACAGATACGCAGTATTTT. This encodes CASTTGQGGTDTQYF.

CDR3 residues: CASSPSGDPNTEAFF. The DNA of the CDR3 is TGTGCCAGCAGCCCTAGCGGGGACCCGAACACTGAAGCTTTCTTT. The chain has TRBV7-8 and TRBJ1-1; a weak D match, TRBD1 (5 bases). CDR3 length equals 15 residues. Germline V CDR1 and CDR2: SGHVS, FQNEAQ. V lost 5 bases and J lost 1, with 14 bases in between. Full variable domain (missing parts from reference TRBV7-8 and TRBJ1-1): GAGVSQSPRYKVAKRGQDVALRCDPISGHVSLFWYQQALGQGPEFLTYFQNEAQLDKSGLPSDRFFAERPEGSVSTLKIQRTQQEDSAVYLCASSPSGDPNTEAFFGQGTRLTVV.

This clone is medium-sized within its sample. This chain uses TRBV5-4 with TRBJ2-5; 10 positions match TRBD2. CDR1 and CDR2 from the germline V gene are SGHNT and YYREEE (reference sequence). The CDR3 is 17 amino acids. J lost 2 bases, V lost 0 bases, and 7 bases had no gene match. In DNA, the CDR3 is TGTGCCAGCAGCTTGGGAGCTAGCGGGGGCCCTCAAGAGACCCAGTACTTC. It translates to CASSLGASGGPQETQYF.

The gene calls are TRBV15 and TRBJ2-7; D possibly corresponds to TRBD1 (6 bases). V gave up 2 bases and J gave up 2 bases, with 10 bases separating them. CDR1 and CDR2 (germline): LNHNV, YYDKDF (reference sequence). The CDR3 is 14 residues long. DNA for the CDR3: TGTGCCACCAGCAGAACTCAGGGGCCCTACGAGCAGTACTTC. Amino acids: CATSRTQGPYEQYF. The variable domain in full, completed from reference TRBV15 and TRBJ2-7, reads DAMVIQNPRYQVTQFGKPVTLSCSQTLNHNVMYWYQQKSSQAPKLLFHYYDKDFNNEADTPDNFQSRRPNTSFCFLDIRSPGLGDTAMYLCATSRTQGPYEQYFGPGTRLTVT.

This clone was seen just once. CDR3 sequence (DNA): TGCACCAGCAGCCCGTCCAGCCGCGGGGACAGGGGGCAAACAGATACGCAGTATTTT. It codes for CTSSPSSRGDRGQTDTQYF. The chain couples TRBV1 to TRBJ2-3; the table's D call, TRBD1, was not checked against the DNA. TRBV1 is a pseudogene. This CDR3 comprises 19 residues.

This rearrangement joins TRBV14 to TRBJ1-6, with D perhaps TRBD1 (6 bases). This CDR3 has 14 amino acids. Germline-derived CDR1 and CDR2 are SGHDN and FVKESK. Trimming left V 6 bases short and J 9 bases short, with 15 bases between. CDR3 region: CASRLGGASSPLHF. The CDR3 DNA is TGTGCCAGCAGGCTGGGGGGGGCGAGTTCACCCCTCCACTTT.

This clone was observed a handful of times. The gene calls are TRBV2 and TRBJ2-1; no reliable D call. The germline gives CDR1 SNHLY, CDR2 FYNNEI. This CDR3 spans 10 amino acids. The ends were cut back, 6 bases at V and 9 bases at J, with 6 bases in the middle. CDR3 sequence (DNA): TGTGCCAGCAGACCATTTGAGCAGTTCTTC. Translating gives CASRPFEQFF.

This clone occurred a few times. The chain carries TRBV5-1 and TRBJ2-5, with 9 nucleotides matching TRBD1. Germline V gene lookup returns CDR1 SGHRS and CDR2 YFSETQ. The junction had 3 bases not matched to a gene; V was cut back by 4 bases and J by 2 bases. The CDR3 covers 14 residues. The CDR3 DNA sequence: TGCGCCAGCAGCCCGGACAGGGGTCAAGAGACCCAGTACTTC. Protein sequence: CASSPDRGQETQYF. Complete variable domain (other parts from reference TRBV5-1 and TRBJ2-5): KAGVTQTPRYLIKTRGQQVTLSCSPISGHRSVSWYQQTPGQGLQFLFEYFSETQRNKGNFPGRFSGRQFSNSRSEMNVSTLELGDSALYLCASSPDRGQETQYFGPGTRLLVL.

CDR3 protein: CASSELGHEFF. The CDR3, as DNA: TGTGCCAGCAGTGAATTGGGACATGAGTTTTTT. The V call is TRBV6-1, the J call TRBJ1-4, with a weak D call TRBD1 (6 bases). The V end was cut by 2 bases, the J end by 16 bases, with 11 bases between. Per germline, CDR1 MNHNS and CDR2 SASEGT. This CDR3 comprises 11 residues.

The V call is TRBV7-9, the J call TRBJ1-3; TRBD1 aligns across 7 bases. The CDR3 has 17 residues. CDR1 is SEHNR, CDR2 FQNEAQ, per germline (reference sequence). V lost 0 bases and J lost 3; bases outside the gene matches: 8. The CDR3 bases are TGTGCCAGCAGCTTAGCGAGTGGCACAGGGGTTGGAAACACCATATATTTT. The encoded protein is CASSLASGTGVGNTIYF.

J is TRBJ1-6 and V is TRBV5-1, with D maybe TRBD1 (6 bases). The germline gives CDR1 SGHRS, CDR2 YFSETQ. CDR3 size: 14 residues. Between the trimmed V and J ends, which lost 4 bases and 9 bases, there was a span of 14 bases. The CDR3 spells CASSRPGEGSPLHF. Here the CDR3 DNA reads TGCGCCAGCAGCCGGCCAGGGGAGGGTTCACCCCTCCACTTT.

The V and J genes are TRBV5-1 and TRBJ2-5; 9 positions agree with TRBD1. CDR1 SGHRS and CDR2 YFSETQ come from the germline V gene. The CDR3 loop spans 17 amino acids. J lost 2 bases, V lost 4 bases, and 12 bases had no gene match. The CDR3 bases are TGCGCCAGCAGCGGAATTCAACAGGGGGCAGGACAAGAGACCCAGTACTTC. It yields the protein CASSGIQQGAGQETQYF.

The V and J genes are TRBV6-5 and TRBJ1-2; D unclear. This CDR3 region has 13 residues. Germline-derived CDR1 and CDR2 are MNHEY and SVGAGI. With 7 bases removed from V and 0 bases from J, the gap between germline ends came to 9 bases. The CDR3 coding sequence is TGTGCCAGCACGAGGGCAGCTAACTATGGCTACACCTTC. Protein: CASTRAANYGYTF.

This clone appeared once. CDR3 sequence reads: CASDPSGTSIVGELFF. Here the CDR3 DNA reads TGTGCCAGTGACCCCAGCGGGACTAGTATAGTAGGGGAGCTGTTTTTT. The rearrangement links TRBV19 to TRBJ2-2; 8 bases are a match to TRBD2. V gave up 8 bases and J gave up 8 bases; unmatched junction bases: 16. Germline CDR1 and CDR2: LNHDA and SQIVND (reference sequence). This CDR3 contains 16 residues.

This rearrangement joins TRBV30 to TRBJ2-7; no reliable D call. The V end lost 2 bases, the J end lost 4 bases, and 9 bases lay between the germline ends. The CDR3 consists of 12 residues. Germline CDR1 reads GTSNPN; CDR2 reads SVGIG (reference sequence). The CDR3 DNA is TGTGCCTGGAGTAGTAACTCGTACGAGCAGTACTTC. Translated: CAWSSNSYEQYF.

This clone was counted between two and nine times. The gene calls are TRBV30 and TRBJ2-2; TRBD1 matches 7 bases. This CDR3 comprises 14 residues. In germline, CDR1 is GTSNPN, CDR2 SVGIG (reference sequence). The junction had 5 bases not matched to a gene; V was cut back by 3 bases and J by 4 bases. The DNA of the CDR3 is TGTGCCTGGAGCTATACAGGGGTCACCGGGGAGCTGTTTTTT. Translated: CAWSYTGVTGELFF.

The chain carries TRBV5-1 and TRBJ2-3, with TRBD2 identical over 13 bases. The J segment lost 11 bases and the V segment lost 3 bases, leaving 12 bases of the junction unmatched. The CDR3 is 16 residues long. Germline-derived CDR1 and CDR2 are SGHRS and YFSETQ. The CDR3 reads CASSSTGTSGKTGQYF. The CDR3 DNA is TGCGCCAGCAGCTCCACCGGGACTAGCGGGAAAACTGGGCAGTATTTT.

The rearrangement links TRBV6-6 to TRBJ2-7, with unresolved D. The germline V and J ends were trimmed by 4 bases and 0 bases, with 4 bases remaining between them. The CDR3 covers 12 residues. CDR1 is MNHNY, CDR2 SVGAGI, per germline (reference sequence). CDR3 bases: TGTGCCAGCAGTTGGGGCTCCTACGAGCAGTACTTC. It encodes CASSWGSYEQYF.

The rearrangement uses TRBV19 and TRBJ1-1, with 8 bases that match TRBD1. The V segment lost 3 bases and the J segment 1 base; nucleotides outside the gene matches: 4. This CDR3 is built from 15 residues. Per the germline V gene, CDR1 is LNHDA and CDR2 is SQIVND (reference sequence). CDR3 sequence (DNA): TGTGCCAGTAGTATGAACGGACAGGGGAACACTGAAGCTTTCTTT. It codes for CASSMNGQGNTEAFF.

This clone appeared once. CDR3 protein: CASSLLRSNQPQHF. The CDR3 DNA follows: TGTGCCAGCAGTTTATTACGTAGCAATCAGCCCCAGCATTTT. V usage is TRBV28 and J usage is TRBJ1-5, with unresolved D. CDR3 size: 14 residues. The V gene lost 1 base and the J gene lost 0 bases, with 4 bases spanning the gap. Germline CDR1 is MDHEN and CDR2 is SYDVKM. Full variable domain (outside the CDR3, taken from reference TRBV28 and TRBJ1-5): DVKVTQSSRYLVKRTGEKVFLECVQDMDHENMFWYRQDPGLGLRLIYFSYDVKMKEKGDIPEGYSVSREKKERFSLILESASTNQTSMYLCASSLLRSNQPQHFGDGTRLSIL.

The J gene is TRBJ2-5, the V gene TRBV29-1; possibly TRBD2 for D (7 bases). The CDR3 has 15 amino acids. Germline V gives CDR1 SQVTM, CDR2 ANQGSEA. V gave up 6 bases and J gave up 1 base, with 18 bases separating them. CDR3 in DNA: TGCAGCGTCTCCCAATCGGGGGGCCGCCAAGAGACCCAGTACTTC. Its translation: CSVSQSGGRQETQYF.

The chain joins TRBV7-6 to TRBJ2-5, with a tentative D call TRBD2 (5 bases). The V gene lost 5 bases and the J gene lost 5 bases, with 15 bases spanning the gap. CDR1 and CDR2 (germline): SGHVS, FNYEAQ. This CDR3 region has 14 residues. CDR3 protein: CASSTSAGGETQYF. CDR3 nucleotide sequence: TGTGCCAGCAGCACCTCTGCGGGTGGGGAGACCCAGTACTTC.